This TCR beta chain derives from a study of naive and memory T cell subsets. Study results and caveats: Especially in CD8 cells, naive repertoires contained a few larger clonotypes, possibly CD45RA-re-expressing memory cells.

About this clonotype: Its antigen is not known.

CD4 T cells were positively selected, then CD8 T cells from the CD4-negative fraction. J gave up 2 bases and V 7 bases, and 12 bases lay outside the gene matches. Germline V gene data show CDR1 as SGHTA and CDR2 as FQGNSA. The CDR3 totals 16 residues. An equimolar mix of two oligonucleotides served as the beta constant-region primer for TRBC1 and TRBC2. The ligated cDNA underwent four PCR rounds using SP2 and nested alpha and beta constant-region primers. TCRdb re-called the UMI-ligation and nested PCR reads through MiXCR, storing one row per CDR3 protein. The profile shows tens of thousands of distinct CDR3 sequences, 8% to 9.5% of them singletons.

The sequenced sample consisted of naive CD8+ T cells from blood. The chain links TRBV7-2 to TRBJ2-3, with 7 bases identical to TRBD2. The clonotype was recovered from a human donor in good health. The CDR3 nucleotides read TGTGCCAGCACCCAGTATAGCGGGCAAATCACAGATACGCAGTATTTT. Its protein is CASTQYSGQITDTQYF.